Below are 17 T cell receptor beta chains sequenced from a single sample in a study of a mutant IDH1 vaccine in newly diagnosed glioma (dated by TCRdb to the early 2020s). The library was built by means of the immunoSEQ multiplex PCR assay. The source is immuneACCESS, and TCRdb retained only in-frame sequences with V and J called. Part of the clones is not carried over; for the studies checked, unresolved V genes explain less than half of this, and the remainder is unexplained. The sample has about 29,000 clones on record, less than 90% of them singletons. Roughly 8.2% of the sample is taken by the ten largest. The sample's time point label is to be understood as: week 23, last vaccination. Every vaccine dose consisted of 300 ug of a 20-mer mutant IDH1 peptide in Montanide, administered subcutaneously together with topical imiquimod. Antigens for these TCRs are unknown. The starting material was PBMCs, obtained from a glioma patient whose treatment included an IDH1 peptide vaccine. Source of these receptors: a young woman with glioma.

The chain carries TRBV29-1 and TRBJ1-1, with TRBD1 matching over 10 bases. There are 14 residues in the CDR3. The V segment lost 6 bases and the J segment 13 bases; nucleotides outside the gene matches: 17. CDR1 SQVTM and CDR2 ANQGSEA come from the germline V gene. The DNA of the CDR3 is TGCAGCGTCCGGGACAGGGGTGTCACCAGGCTCTATTTCTTT. It is translated as CSVRDRGVTRLYFF.

The chain joins TRBV9 to TRBJ2-7; D is unclear. The CDR3 spans 14 residues. V dropped 0 bases and J dropped 1 base, with 8 bases sitting between them. Germline CDR1 SGDLS, CDR2 YYNGEE. CDR3 region: CASSVGHNSYEQYF. The CDR3 DNA reads as TGTGCCAGCAGCGTAGGCCATAATTCCTACGAGCAGTACTTC.

This rearrangement joins TRBV28 to TRBJ2-7, with 10 bases matching TRBD1. Trimming removed 6 bases from V and 3 bases from J; junction bases left unmatched: 8. The germline gives CDR1 MDHEN, CDR2 SYDVKM. The CDR3 is made up of 15 amino acids. The CDR3 region is CASSPTGTGVYEQYF. The CDR3 DNA reads TGTGCCAGCAGCCCAACCGGGACAGGGGTCTACGAGCAGTACTTC.

The chain is built from TRBV28 and TRBJ1-1; D not certain. This CDR3 has 14 residues. Per the germline V gene, CDR1 is MDHEN and CDR2 is SYDVKM. The V end was cut by 4 bases, the J end by 0 bases, with 9 bases between. CDR3 sequence reads: CASSSFTLNTEAFF. The CDR3 nucleotides read TGTGCCAGCAGTTCCTTTACTCTGAACACTGAAGCTTTCTTT.

V usage is TRBV5-8 and J usage is TRBJ1-3; TRBD1 matches at 7 bases. This CDR3 comprises 14 residues. In germline, CDR1 is SGHTS, CDR2 YDEGEE. J gave up 3 bases and V 4 bases, and 4 bases lay outside the gene matches. As DNA, the CDR3 is TGTGCCAGCAGCCTGAGGACAGGTGGAAACACCATATATTTT. This encodes CASSLRTGGNTIYF.

This clone turned up a few times. The chain joins TRBV2 to TRBJ1-2; 11 bases are a match to TRBD1. Trimming cost V 6 bases and J 7 bases; bases outside gene matches: 10. Germline CDR1 is SNHLY and CDR2 is FYNNEI. CDR3 size: 15 residues. DNA of the CDR3: TGTGCCAGCAGCTTTGAAGGACAGGGGGCGGGTGGCTACACCTTC. Translated, it gives CASSFEGQGAGGYTF.

In its sample, this clone was seen a few times. The chain employs TRBV29-1 and TRBJ1-1; D ambiguous. V shed 1 base and J shed 1 base, with 13 bases lying between them. Per the germline V gene, CDR1 is SQVTM and CDR2 is ANQGSEA. This CDR3 is 15 amino acids long. The CDR3 loop is CSVEGRVGENTEAFF. The CDR3 DNA is TGCAGCGTTGAAGGGAGGGTTGGTGAGAACACTGAAGCTTTCTTT. Combining the CDR3 with reference TRBV29-1 and TRBJ1-1 gives the whole variable domain SAVISQKPSRDICQRGTSLTIQCQVDSQVTMMFWYRQQPGQSLTLIATANQGSEATYESGFVIDKFPISRPNLTFSTLTVSNMSPEDSSIYLCSVEGRVGENTEAFFGQGTRLTVV.

J is TRBJ1-1 and V is TRBV19; D gene ambiguous. Germline V gene data show CDR1 as LNHDA and CDR2 as SQIVND (reference sequence). The CDR3 spans 14 residues. V shed 3 bases and J shed 0 bases, with 8 bases lying between them. CDR3 protein: CASSIGSVNTEAFF. The DNA for the CDR3 is TGTGCCAGTAGTATTGGCTCGGTGAACACTGAAGCTTTCTTT.

The chain joins TRBV27 to TRBJ2-3; no definite D call. Trimming removed 4 bases at V and 3 bases at J, with 8 bases between. The CDR3 is 13 residues long. Germline CDR1 MNHEY, CDR2 SMNVEV (reference sequence). The CDR3 sequence is CASSSWRTDTQYF. The CDR3 nucleotides are TGTGCCAGCAGTTCCTGGCGGACAGATACGCAGTATTTT.

The genes are TRBV28 and TRBJ2-7; 10 nucleotides align to TRBD2. Germline values: CDR1 MDHEN, CDR2 SYDVKM. The CDR3 spans 19 residues. V gave up 5 bases and J gave up 2 bases; unmatched junction bases: 18. Here the CDR3 reads CASSPSVRLAGVLAYEQYF. CDR3 in DNA: TGTGCCAGCAGTCCTTCAGTTCGGCTAGCGGGAGTTTTGGCCTACGAGCAGTACTTC.

The V call is TRBV7-9, the J call TRBJ1-2; D remains unclear. V was cut by 7 bases and J by 1 base, with 7 bases left in between. The CDR3 runs 12 residues. Germline V gene lookup returns CDR1 SEHNR and CDR2 FQNEAQ (reference sequence). CDR3 nucleotide sequence: TGTGCCAGCACGCTCGTTAACTATGGCTACACCTTC. The encoded protein is CASTLVNYGYTF.

CDR3 loop: CASSQQGSGNTIYF. Written as DNA, the CDR3 is TGTGCCAGCAGTCAACAGGGCTCTGGAAACACCATATATTTT. The chain has TRBV2 and TRBJ1-3; possible D gene TRBD1, 6 bases. Between the trimmed V and J ends, which lost 5 bases and 0 bases, there was a span of 8 bases. Germline V gives CDR1 SNHLY, CDR2 FYNNEI. This CDR3 contains 14 residues. The variable domain in full, completed from reference TRBV2 and TRBJ1-3, reads EPEVTQTPSHQVTQMGQEVILRCVPISNHLYFYWYRQILGQKVEFLVSFYNNEISEKSEIFDDQFSVERPDGSNFTLKIRSTKLEDSAMYFCASSQQGSGNTIYFGEGSWLTVV.

The chain uses TRBV7-8 and TRBJ2-5; 14 positions agree with TRBD2. Trimming cost V 5 bases and J 5 bases; bases outside gene matches: 4. There are 15 residues in the CDR3. From germline, CDR1 is SGHVS and CDR2 FQNEAQ. CDR3 sequence (DNA): TGTGCCAGCAGCGGGACTAGCGGGAGCGGTGAGACCCAGTACTTC. It translates to CASSGTSGSGETQYF.

The J gene is TRBJ2-7, the V gene TRBV28, with 8 bases fitting TRBD2. CDR1 and CDR2 (germline): MDHEN, SYDVKM. The CDR3 consists of 14 residues. With 1 base clipped from V and 4 bases from J, the junction kept 3 bases outside the gene matches. CDR3 in DNA: TGTGCCAGCAGTTTATCTGCGGGAGGTTACGAGCAGTACTTC. Amino acid sequence: CASSLSAGGYEQYF.

This rearrangement joins TRBV20-1 to TRBJ1-1; weak D call: TRBD1 (5 bases). From germline, CDR1 is DFQATT and CDR2 SNEGSKA (reference sequence). This CDR3 spans 11 amino acids. V shed 1 base and J shed 7 bases, with 7 bases lying between them. This CDR3 is CSARVGVEAFF. The CDR3 coding sequence is TGCAGTGCTAGAGTGGGGGTTGAAGCTTTCTTT.

The gene calls are TRBV4-1 and TRBJ2-5; D gene unclear. This CDR3 comprises 15 residues. The V end was cut by 0 bases, the J end by 9 bases, with 17 bases between. Germline V gene sequence: CDR1 MGHRA, CDR2 YSYEKL. CDR3 protein: CASSQDQEQPWAQYF. The CDR3, as DNA: TGCGCCAGCAGCCAAGATCAGGAACAGCCATGGGCCCAGTACTTC.

This chain connects TRBV14 to TRBJ2-7; possibly TRBD1 for D (6 bases). The CDR3 covers 13 residues. Between the trimmed V and J ends, which lost 3 bases and 7 bases, there was a span of 13 bases. Germline values: CDR1 SGHDN, CDR2 FVKESK. This chain's CDR3 is CASSHAGAREQYF. CDR3 nucleotide sequence: TGTGCCAGCAGCCATGCAGGGGCGCGGGAGCAGTACTTC.